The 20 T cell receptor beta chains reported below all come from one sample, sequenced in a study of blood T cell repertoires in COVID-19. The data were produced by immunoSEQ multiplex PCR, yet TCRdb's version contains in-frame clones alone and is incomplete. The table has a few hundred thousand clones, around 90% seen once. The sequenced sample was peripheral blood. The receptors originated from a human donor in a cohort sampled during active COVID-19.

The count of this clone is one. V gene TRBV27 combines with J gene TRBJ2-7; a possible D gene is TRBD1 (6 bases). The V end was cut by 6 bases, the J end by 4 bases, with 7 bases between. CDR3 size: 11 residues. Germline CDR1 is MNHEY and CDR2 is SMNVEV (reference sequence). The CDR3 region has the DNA TGTGCCAGCAGCGGGACATACGAGCAGTACTTC. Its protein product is CASSGTYEQYF.

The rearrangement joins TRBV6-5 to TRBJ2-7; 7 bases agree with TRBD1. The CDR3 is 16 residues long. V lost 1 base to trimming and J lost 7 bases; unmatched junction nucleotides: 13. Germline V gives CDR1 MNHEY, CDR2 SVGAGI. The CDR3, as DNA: TGTGCCAGCAGTTACTACCAGACAGGGTCCGTGCTAGAGCAGTACTTC. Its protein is CASSYYQTGSVLEQYF.

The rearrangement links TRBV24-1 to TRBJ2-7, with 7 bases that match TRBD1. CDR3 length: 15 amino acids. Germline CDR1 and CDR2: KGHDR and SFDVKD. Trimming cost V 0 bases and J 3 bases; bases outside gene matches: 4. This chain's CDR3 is CATSDLRQGVYEQYF. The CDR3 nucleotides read TGTGCCACCAGTGATTTGCGGCAGGGGGTCTACGAGCAGTACTTC.

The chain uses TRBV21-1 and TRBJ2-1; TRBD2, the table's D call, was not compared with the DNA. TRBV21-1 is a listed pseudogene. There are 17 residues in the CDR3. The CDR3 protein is CASSKTIRGGPYNEQFF. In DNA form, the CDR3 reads TGTGCCAGCAGCAAAACTATACGCGGGGGGCCTTACAATGAGCAGTTCTTC.

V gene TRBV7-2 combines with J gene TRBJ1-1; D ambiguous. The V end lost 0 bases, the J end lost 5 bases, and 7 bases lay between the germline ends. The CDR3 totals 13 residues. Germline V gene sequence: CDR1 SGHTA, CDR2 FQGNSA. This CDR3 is CASSLAVSTEAFF. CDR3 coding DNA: TGTGCCAGCAGCTTAGCAGTTAGTACTGAAGCTTTCTTT.

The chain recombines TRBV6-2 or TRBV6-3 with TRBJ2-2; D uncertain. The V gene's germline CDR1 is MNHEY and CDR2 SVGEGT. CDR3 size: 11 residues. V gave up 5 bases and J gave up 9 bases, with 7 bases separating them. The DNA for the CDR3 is TGTGCCAGCAGTGGCGGTAGGGAGCTGTTTTTT. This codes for CASSGGRELFF.

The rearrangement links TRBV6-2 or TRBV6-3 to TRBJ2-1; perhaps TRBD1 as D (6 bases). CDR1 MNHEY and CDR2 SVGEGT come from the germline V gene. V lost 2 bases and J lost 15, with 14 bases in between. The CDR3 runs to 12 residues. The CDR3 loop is CASSYVGQSWFF. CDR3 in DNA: TGTGCCAGCAGTTACGTCGGACAGTCGTGGTTCTTC.

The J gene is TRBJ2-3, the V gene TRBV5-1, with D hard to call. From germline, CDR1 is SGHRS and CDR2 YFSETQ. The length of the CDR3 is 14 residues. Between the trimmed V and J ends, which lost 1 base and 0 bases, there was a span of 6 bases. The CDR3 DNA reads TGCGCCAGCAGCTTGCTGGCTAGCACAGATACGCAGTATTTT. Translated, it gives CASSLLASTDTQYF.

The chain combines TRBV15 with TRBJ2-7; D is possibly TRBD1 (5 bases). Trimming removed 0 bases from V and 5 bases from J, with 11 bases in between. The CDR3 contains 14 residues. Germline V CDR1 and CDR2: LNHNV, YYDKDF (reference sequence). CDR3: CATSRDIRGHEQYF. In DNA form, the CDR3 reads TGTGCCACCAGCAGAGATATAAGGGGCCACGAGCAGTACTTC.

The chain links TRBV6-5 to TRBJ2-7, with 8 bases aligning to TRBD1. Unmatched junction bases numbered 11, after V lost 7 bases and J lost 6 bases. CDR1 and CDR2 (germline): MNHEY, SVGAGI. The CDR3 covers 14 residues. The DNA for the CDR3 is TGTGCCAGCACCACGACAGGGGTAATACGCGAGCAGTACTTC. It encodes CASTTTGVIREQYF.

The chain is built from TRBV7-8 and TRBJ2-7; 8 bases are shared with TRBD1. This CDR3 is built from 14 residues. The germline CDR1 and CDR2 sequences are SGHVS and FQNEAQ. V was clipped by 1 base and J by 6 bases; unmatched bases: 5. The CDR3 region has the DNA TGTGCCAGCAGCTTAGGACAGGGGAATTTCGAGCAGTACTTC. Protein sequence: CASSLGQGNFEQYF.

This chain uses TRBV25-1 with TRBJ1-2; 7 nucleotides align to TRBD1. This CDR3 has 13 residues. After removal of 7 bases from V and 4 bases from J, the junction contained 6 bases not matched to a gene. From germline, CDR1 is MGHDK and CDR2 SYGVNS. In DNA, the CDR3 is TGTGCCAGCACGACAGGGTACGGCTATGGCTACACCTTC. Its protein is CASTTGYGYGYTF.

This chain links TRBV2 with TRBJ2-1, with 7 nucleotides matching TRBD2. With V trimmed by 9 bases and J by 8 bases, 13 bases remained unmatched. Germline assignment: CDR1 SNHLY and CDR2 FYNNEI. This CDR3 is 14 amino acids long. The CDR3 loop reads CASNRRETDDEQFF. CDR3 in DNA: TGTGCCAGTAACCGGCGGGAGACGGATGATGAGCAGTTCTTC.

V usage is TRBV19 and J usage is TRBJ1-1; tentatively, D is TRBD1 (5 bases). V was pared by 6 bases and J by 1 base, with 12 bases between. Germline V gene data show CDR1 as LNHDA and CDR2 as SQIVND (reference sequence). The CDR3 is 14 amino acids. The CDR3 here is CASSLRQSNTEAFF. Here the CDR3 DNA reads TGTGCCAGTAGCCTAAGACAGTCGAACACTGAAGCTTTCTTT.

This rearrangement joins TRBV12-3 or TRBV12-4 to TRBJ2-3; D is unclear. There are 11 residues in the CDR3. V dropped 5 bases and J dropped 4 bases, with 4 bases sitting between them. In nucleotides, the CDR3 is TGTGCCAGCAGTGGCCCAGATACGCAGTATTTT. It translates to CASSGPDTQYF.

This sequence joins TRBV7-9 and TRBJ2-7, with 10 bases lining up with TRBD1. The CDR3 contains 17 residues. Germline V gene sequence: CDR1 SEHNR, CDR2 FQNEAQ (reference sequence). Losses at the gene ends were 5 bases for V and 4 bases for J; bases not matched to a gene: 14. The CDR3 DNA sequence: TGTGCCAGCAGCGGGCGACAGGGGGCCCTCATCAATTACGAGCAGTACTTC. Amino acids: CASSGRQGALINYEQYF.

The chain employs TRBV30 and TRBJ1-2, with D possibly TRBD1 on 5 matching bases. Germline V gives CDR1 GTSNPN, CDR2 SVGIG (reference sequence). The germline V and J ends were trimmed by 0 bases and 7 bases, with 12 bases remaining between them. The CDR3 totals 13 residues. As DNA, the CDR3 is TGTGCCTGGAGTGTTCTACAGGATGGTGGCTACACCTTC. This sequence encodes CAWSVLQDGGYTF.

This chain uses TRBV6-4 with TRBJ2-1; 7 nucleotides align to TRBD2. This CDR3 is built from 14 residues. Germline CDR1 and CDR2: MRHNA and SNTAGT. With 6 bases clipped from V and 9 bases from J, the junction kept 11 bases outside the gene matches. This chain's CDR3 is CASRLAAGIGEQFF. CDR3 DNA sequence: TGTGCCAGCAGACTAGCAGCGGGAATCGGTGAGCAGTTCTTC.

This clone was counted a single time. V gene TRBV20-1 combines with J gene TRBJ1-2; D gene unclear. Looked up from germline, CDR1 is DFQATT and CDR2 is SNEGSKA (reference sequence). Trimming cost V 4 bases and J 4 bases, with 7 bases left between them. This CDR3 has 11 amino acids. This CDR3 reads CSATGGYGYTF. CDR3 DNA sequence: TGCAGTGCTACGGGAGGCTATGGCTACACCTTC.

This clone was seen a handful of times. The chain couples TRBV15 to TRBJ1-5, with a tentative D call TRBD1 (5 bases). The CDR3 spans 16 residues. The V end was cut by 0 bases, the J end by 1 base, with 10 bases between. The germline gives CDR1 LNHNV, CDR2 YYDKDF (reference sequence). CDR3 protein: CATSRDRAGSNQPQHF. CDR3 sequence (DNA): TGTGCCACCAGCAGAGATCGGGCAGGGAGCAATCAGCCCCAGCATTTT.